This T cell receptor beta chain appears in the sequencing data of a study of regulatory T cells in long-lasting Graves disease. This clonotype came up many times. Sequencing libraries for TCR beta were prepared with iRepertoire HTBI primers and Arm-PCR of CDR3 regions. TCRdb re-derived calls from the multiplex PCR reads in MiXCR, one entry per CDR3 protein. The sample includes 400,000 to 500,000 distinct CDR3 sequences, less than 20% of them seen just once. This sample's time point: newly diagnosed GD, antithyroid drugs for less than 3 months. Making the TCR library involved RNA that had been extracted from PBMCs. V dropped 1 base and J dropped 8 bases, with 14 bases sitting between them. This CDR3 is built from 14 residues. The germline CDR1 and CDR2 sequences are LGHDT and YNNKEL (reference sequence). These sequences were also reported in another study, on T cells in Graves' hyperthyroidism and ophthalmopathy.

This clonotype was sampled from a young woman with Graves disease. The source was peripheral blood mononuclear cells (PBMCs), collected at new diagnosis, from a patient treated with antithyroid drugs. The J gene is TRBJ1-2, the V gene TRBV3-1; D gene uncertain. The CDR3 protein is CASSQGIFRRGYTF. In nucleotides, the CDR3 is TGTGCCAGCAGCCAAGGGATTTTCCGGCGAGGCTACACCTTC.